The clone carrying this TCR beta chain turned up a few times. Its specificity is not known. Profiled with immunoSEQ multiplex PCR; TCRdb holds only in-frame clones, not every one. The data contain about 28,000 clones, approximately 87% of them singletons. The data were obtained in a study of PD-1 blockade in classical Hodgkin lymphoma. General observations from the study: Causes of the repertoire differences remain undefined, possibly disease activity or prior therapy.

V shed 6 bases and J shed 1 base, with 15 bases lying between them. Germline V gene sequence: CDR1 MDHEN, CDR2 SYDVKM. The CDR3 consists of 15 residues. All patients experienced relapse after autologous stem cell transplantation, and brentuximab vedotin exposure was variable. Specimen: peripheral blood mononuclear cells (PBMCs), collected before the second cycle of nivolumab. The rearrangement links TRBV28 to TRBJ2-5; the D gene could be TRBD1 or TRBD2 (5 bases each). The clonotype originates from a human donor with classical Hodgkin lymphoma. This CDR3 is CASSYISGTQETQYF. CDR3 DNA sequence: TGTGCCAGCAGCTATATTTCGGGGACCCAAGAGACCCAGTACTTC.